This T cell receptor (beta chain) stems from a study of radiotherapy plus CTLA-4 blockade in lung cancer. CDR3 length: 15 amino acids. J was trimmed by 7 bases and V by 4 bases; bases with no gene match: 8. Germline values: CDR1 SGHNT, CDR2 YYREEE (reference sequence). Patients with chemo-refractory metastatic non-small-cell lung cancer received focal radiation plus CTLA-4 blockade with ipilimumab. Produced via immunoSEQ multiplex PCR; TCRdb's table is partial and in-frame only. The data show some 33,000 clones, approximately 77% seen once. V and J are TRBV5-4 and TRBJ2-1; 10 nucleotides align to TRBD2. The receptor was derived from a human donor with non-small cell lung cancer whose response to radiotherapy plus ipilimumab could not be evaluated. This specimen was peripheral blood, taken from a patient treated with radiotherapy plus ipilimumab. The CDR3 loop reads CASSPKREGGNEQFF. The CDR3 DNA reads as TGTGCCAGCAGCCCTAAGCGGGAGGGGGGGAATGAGCAGTTCTTC.